A selection of T cell receptor beta chains follows, all from one sample in a study of vaccination effects on CD4 cells after COVID-19. TCRdb's copy holds only in-frame clones and misses some; the assay was immunoSEQ multiplex PCR. Among tens of thousands of clones listed, more than 75% were seen once. No antigens are known for them. This specimen was CD4+ T cells from PBMCs cultured with HCoV-OC43 spike peptides, taken before COVID-19 vaccination. Receptors originate from a human donor who received a COVID-19 vaccine. Both conserved end residues are part of each CDR3. Each record gives: clone size, J gene, D gene, V gene, CDR3 protein, CDR3 DNA. The D gene is left open where the match is weak. The size field is filled for only some rows; it gives once, few, many or a size class.

clone_size: -; j_call: TRBJ1-1; d_call: -; v_call: TRBV7-3; cdr3_aa: CASSFRPGAEAFF; cdr3_nt: TGTGCCAGCAGCTTCCGGCCAGGCGCTGAAGCTTTCTTT
clone_size: -; j_call: TRBJ1-2; d_call: TRBD1; v_call: TRBV2; cdr3_aa: CAGSQGPGTGNSGYTF; cdr3_nt: TGTGCCGGGTCCCAAGGCCCCGGGACAGGGAACAGCGGCTACACCTTC
clone_size: -; j_call: TRBJ1-5; d_call: -; v_call: TRBV30; cdr3_aa: CAWSMSQGQPQHF; cdr3_nt: TGTGCCTGGAGTATGTCCCAGGGACAGCCCCAGCATTTT
clone_size: -; j_call: TRBJ2-2; d_call: TRBD1; v_call: TRBV2; cdr3_aa: CASTKQGLNTGELFF; cdr3_nt: TGTGCCAGCACGAAACAGGGGCTGAACACCGGGGAGCTGTTTTTT
clone_size: -; j_call: TRBJ1-2; d_call: -; v_call: TRBV2; cdr3_aa: CASSRTTTNYGYTF; cdr3_nt: TGTGCCAGCAGTCGGACTACAACTAACTATGGCTACACCTTC
clone_size: -; j_call: TRBJ1-4; d_call: TRBD1; v_call: TRBV6-5; cdr3_aa: CASSYAGQGVNEKLFF; cdr3_nt: TGTGCCAGCAGTTATGCGGGACAGGGGGTGAACGAAAAACTGTTTTTT
clone_size: -; j_call: TRBJ1-1; d_call: -; v_call: TRBV6-6; cdr3_aa: CASLNRREGGAFF; cdr3_nt: TGTGCCAGCCTTAACCGCAGGGAGGGGGGAGCTTTCTTT
clone_size: once; j_call: TRBJ1-5; d_call: TRBD1; v_call: TRBV6-1; cdr3_aa: CASSAAGQGHQPQHF; cdr3_nt: TGTGCCAGCAGTGCAGCGGGACAGGGGCATCAGCCCCAGCATTTT
clone_size: few; j_call: TRBJ1-2; d_call: -; v_call: TRBV5-1; cdr3_aa: CASSSGTNYGYTF; cdr3_nt: TGCGCCAGCAGCTCGGGCACTAACTATGGCTACACCTTC
clone_size: once; j_call: TRBJ2-1; d_call: -; v_call: TRBV24-1; cdr3_aa: CATSNPGANEQFF; cdr3_nt: TGTGCCACCAGTAATCCAGGGGCCAATGAGCAGTTCTTC
clone_size: -; j_call: TRBJ2-1; d_call: -; v_call: TRBV10-3; cdr3_aa: CAISEGDTYNEQFF; cdr3_nt: TGTGCCATCAGTGAAGGGGACACCTACAATGAGCAGTTCTTC
clone_size: -; j_call: TRBJ2-5; d_call: TRBD1; v_call: TRBV19; cdr3_aa: CATLSRTGGETQYF; cdr3_nt: TGTGCCACCCTCTCCCGGACAGGGGGAGAGACCCAGTACTTC
clone_size: -; j_call: TRBJ1-3; d_call: -; v_call: TRBV2; cdr3_aa: CASMGTGNTIYF; cdr3_nt: TGTGCCAGCATGGGAACTGGAAACACCATATATTTT
clone_size: -; j_call: TRBJ2-3; d_call: TRBD2; v_call: TRBV6-6; cdr3_aa: CASSQRGGGTDTQYF; cdr3_nt: TGTGCCAGCAGCCAGCGGGGGGGCGGTACAGATACGCAGTATTTT
clone_size: few; j_call: TRBJ2-2; d_call: TRBD1; v_call: TRBV9; cdr3_aa: CASSPLGTGFGELFF; cdr3_nt: TGTGCCAGCAGTCCGCTCGGGACAGGGTTCGGGGAGCTGTTTTTT
clone_size: -; j_call: TRBJ1-1; d_call: TRBD1; v_call: TRBV7-9; cdr3_aa: CASSRSGTGSEAFF; cdr3_nt: TGTGCCAGCAGCCGCTCGGGGACAGGGTCCGAAGCTTTCTTT
clone_size: -; j_call: TRBJ2-5; d_call: TRBD2; v_call: TRBV27; cdr3_aa: CASSRGGAETQYF; cdr3_nt: TGTGCCAGCAGCCGGGGGGGGGCGGAGACCCAGTACTTC
clone_size: -; j_call: TRBJ2-5; d_call: TRBD2; v_call: TRBV7-2; cdr3_aa: CASSLNSGAHQETQYF; cdr3_nt: TGTGCCAGCAGCCTAAATAGCGGGGCCCACCAAGAGACCCAGTACTTC
clone_size: -; j_call: TRBJ1-1; d_call: TRBD1; v_call: TRBV5-4; cdr3_aa: CASSPKDRGTEAFF; cdr3_nt: TGTGCCAGCAGCCCCAAGGACAGGGGCACTGAAGCTTTCTTT
clone_size: -; j_call: TRBJ1-3; d_call: -; v_call: TRBV28; cdr3_aa: CASRPGDAGNTIYF; cdr3_nt: TGTGCCAGCAGACCTGGAGATGCTGGAAACACCATATATTTT
clone_size: -; j_call: TRBJ2-5; d_call: -; v_call: TRBV12-5; cdr3_aa: CASGSMSGQETQYF; cdr3_nt: TGTGCTAGTGGTTCCATGAGTGGGCAAGAGACCCAGTACTTC
clone_size: -; j_call: TRBJ2-1; d_call: TRBD2; v_call: TRBV2; cdr3_aa: CASTGMRGGDEQFF; cdr3_nt: TGTGCCAGCACCGGAATGCGGGGGGGCGATGAGCAGTTCTTC
clone_size: -; j_call: TRBJ2-2; d_call: TRBD1; v_call: TRBV6-2/TRBV6-3; cdr3_aa: CASSYSTGGSGELFF; cdr3_nt: TGTGCCAGCAGTTACTCGACAGGGGGATCCGGGGAGCTGTTTTTT
clone_size: -; j_call: TRBJ2-5; d_call: -; v_call: TRBV6-5; cdr3_aa: CAARFSGVVQETQYF; cdr3_nt: TGTGCCGCCCGATTCTCAGGGGTAGTCCAAGAGACCCAGTACTTC
clone_size: -; j_call: TRBJ2-3; d_call: -; v_call: TRBV29-1; cdr3_aa: CSVGRGYTDTQYF; cdr3_nt: TGCAGCGTTGGGCGCGGTTACACAGATACGCAGTATTTT
clone_size: -; j_call: TRBJ2-2; d_call: -; v_call: TRBV2; cdr3_aa: CASSPRGFTGELFF; cdr3_nt: TGTGCCAGCTCCCCGCGGGGTTTTACCGGGGAGCTGTTTTTT
clone_size: -; j_call: TRBJ2-1; d_call: -; v_call: TRBV6-5; cdr3_aa: CASRRGLQNNEQFF; cdr3_nt: TGTGCCAGCAGACGGGGACTTCAGAACAATGAGCAGTTCTTC
clone_size: -; j_call: TRBJ2-5; d_call: -; v_call: TRBV2; cdr3_aa: CASEDTGVKETQYF; cdr3_nt: TGTGCCAGCGAGGATACGGGGGTAAAGGAGACCCAGTACTTC
clone_size: -; j_call: TRBJ2-3; d_call: -; v_call: TRBV10-3; cdr3_aa: CAIQSTDTQYF; cdr3_nt: TGTGCCATACAGAGCACAGATACGCAGTATTTT
clone_size: once; j_call: TRBJ1-5; d_call: -; v_call: TRBV28; cdr3_aa: CASQRSYSNQPQHF; cdr3_nt: TGTGCCAGCCAAAGGTCTTATAGCAATCAGCCCCAGCATTTT
clone_size: few; j_call: TRBJ2-1; d_call: TRBD2; v_call: TRBV24-1; cdr3_aa: CATSDSLAGSYNEQFF; cdr3_nt: TGTGCCACCAGTGATTCCCTAGCGGGGAGCTACAATGAGCAGTTCTTC
clone_size: -; j_call: TRBJ2-3; d_call: -; v_call: TRBV5-4; cdr3_aa: CASGSTSLLTDTQYF; cdr3_nt: TGTGCCAGCGGATCAACTAGCCTACTCACAGATACGCAGTATTTT
clone_size: few; j_call: TRBJ1-4; d_call: -; v_call: TRBV28; cdr3_aa: CASSSVSPLFF; cdr3_nt: TGTGCCAGCAGTTCTGTATCTCCACTGTTTTTT
clone_size: -; j_call: TRBJ1-2; d_call: -; v_call: TRBV3-1/TRBV3-2; cdr3_aa: CASSQQEWGRANYGYTF; cdr3_nt: TGTGCCAGCAGCCAACAGGAGTGGGGCCGAGCTAACTATGGCTACACCTTC
clone_size: -; j_call: TRBJ1-5; d_call: -; v_call: TRBV19; cdr3_aa: CASNSGTSLNQPQHF; cdr3_nt: TGTGCCAGTAACTCCGGGACGTCGCTTAATCAGCCCCAGCATTTT
clone_size: -; j_call: TRBJ2-3; d_call: -; v_call: TRBV9; cdr3_aa: CASSPSPFTDTQYF; cdr3_nt: TGTGCCAGCAGCCCATCGCCTTTCACAGATACGCAGTATTTT
clone_size: once; j_call: TRBJ2-1; d_call: TRBD2; v_call: TRBV18; cdr3_aa: CASSLTLADYNEQFF; cdr3_nt: TGTGCCAGCTCACTCACCCTAGCGGACTACAATGAGCAGTTCTTC
clone_size: -; j_call: TRBJ1-4; d_call: -; v_call: TRBV6-5; cdr3_aa: CASSYSGSYNEKLFF; cdr3_nt: TGTGCCAGCAGTTACTCTGGGTCTTATAATGAAAAACTGTTTTTT
clone_size: few; j_call: TRBJ1-1; d_call: TRBD1; v_call: TRBV12-3/TRBV12-4; cdr3_aa: CASSWDRDTEAFF; cdr3_nt: TGTGCCAGCAGTTGGGACAGGGACACTGAAGCTTTCTTT
clone_size: -; j_call: TRBJ2-5; d_call: -; v_call: TRBV29-1; cdr3_aa: CSVDWGLKTQYF; cdr3_nt: TGCAGCGTTGACTGGGGGTTGAAGACCCAGTACTTC
clone_size: -; j_call: TRBJ1-2; d_call: -; v_call: TRBV7-9; cdr3_aa: CASSFEVPGPGGYTF; cdr3_nt: TGTGCCAGCAGCTTCGAGGTGCCGGGGCCGGGAGGCTACACCTTC
clone_size: -; j_call: TRBJ1-2; d_call: -; v_call: TRBV6-6; cdr3_aa: CASSPTSTASYGYTF; cdr3_nt: TGTGCCAGCAGCCCCACCTCGACAGCTTCCTATGGCTACACCTTC
clone_size: -; j_call: TRBJ2-2; d_call: -; v_call: TRBV9; cdr3_aa: CASSPVLTNTGELFF; cdr3_nt: TGTGCCAGCAGCCCCGTCTTGACGAACACCGGGGAGCTGTTTTTT
clone_size: -; j_call: TRBJ1-4; d_call: -; v_call: TRBV19; cdr3_aa: CASSIYAPDSQEKLFF; cdr3_nt: TGTGCCAGTAGTATTTACGCCCCGGACAGTCAAGAAAAACTGTTTTTT
clone_size: -; j_call: TRBJ2-3; d_call: TRBD2; v_call: TRBV5-1; cdr3_aa: CASSPTSGGDTQYF; cdr3_nt: TGCGCCAGCAGCCCGACTAGCGGGGGGGATACGCAGTATTTT